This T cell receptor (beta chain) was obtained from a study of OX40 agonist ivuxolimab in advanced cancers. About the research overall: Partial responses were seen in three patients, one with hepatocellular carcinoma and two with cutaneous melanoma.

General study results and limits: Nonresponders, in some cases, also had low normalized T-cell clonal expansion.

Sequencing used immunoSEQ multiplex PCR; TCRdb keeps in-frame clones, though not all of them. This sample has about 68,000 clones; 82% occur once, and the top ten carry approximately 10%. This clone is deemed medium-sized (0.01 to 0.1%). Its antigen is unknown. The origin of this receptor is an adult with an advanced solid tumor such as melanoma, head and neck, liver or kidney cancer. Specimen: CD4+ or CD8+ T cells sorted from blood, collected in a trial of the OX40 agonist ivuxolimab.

This CDR3 is CASSLQGQGETQYF. As DNA, the CDR3 is TGTGCCAGCAGTTTACAGGGACAGGGAGAGACCCAGTACTTC. The J gene is TRBJ2-5, the V gene TRBV28; TRBD1 matches 9 bases. The CDR3 has 14 amino acids. Germline CDR1 MDHEN, CDR2 SYDVKM. V was clipped by 2 bases and J by 4 bases; unmatched bases: 2. The full variable domain, with the rest looked up from reference TRBV28 and TRBJ2-5, is DVKVTQSSRYLVKRTGEKVFLECVQDMDHENMFWYRQDPGLGLRLIYFSYDVKMKEKGDIPEGYSVSREKKERFSLILESASTNQTSMYLCASSLQGQGETQYFGPGTRLLVL.